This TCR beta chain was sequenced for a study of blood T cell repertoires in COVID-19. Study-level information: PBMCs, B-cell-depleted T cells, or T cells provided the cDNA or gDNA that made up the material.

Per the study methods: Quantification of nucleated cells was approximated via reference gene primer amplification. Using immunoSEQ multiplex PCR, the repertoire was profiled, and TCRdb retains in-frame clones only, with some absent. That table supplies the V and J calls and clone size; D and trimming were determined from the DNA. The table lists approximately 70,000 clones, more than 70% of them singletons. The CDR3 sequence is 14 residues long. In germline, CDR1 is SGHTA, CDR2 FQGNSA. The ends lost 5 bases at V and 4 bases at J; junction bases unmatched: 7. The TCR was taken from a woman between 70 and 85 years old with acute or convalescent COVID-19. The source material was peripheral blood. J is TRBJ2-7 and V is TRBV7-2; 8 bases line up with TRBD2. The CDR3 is CASSPQRGSYEQYF. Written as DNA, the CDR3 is TGTGCCAGCAGCCCGCAGCGGGGGTCATACGAGCAGTACTTC.